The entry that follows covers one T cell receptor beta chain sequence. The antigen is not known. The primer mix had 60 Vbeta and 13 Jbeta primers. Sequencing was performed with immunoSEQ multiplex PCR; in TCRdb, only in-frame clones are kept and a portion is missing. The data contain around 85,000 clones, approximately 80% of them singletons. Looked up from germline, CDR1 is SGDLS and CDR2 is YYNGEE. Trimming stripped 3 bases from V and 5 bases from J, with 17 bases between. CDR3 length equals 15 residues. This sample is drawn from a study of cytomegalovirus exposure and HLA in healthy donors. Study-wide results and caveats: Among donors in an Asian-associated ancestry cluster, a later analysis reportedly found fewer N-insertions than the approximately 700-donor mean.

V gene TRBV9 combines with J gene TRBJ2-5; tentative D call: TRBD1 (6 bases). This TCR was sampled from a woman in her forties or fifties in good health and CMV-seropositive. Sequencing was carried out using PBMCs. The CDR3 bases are TGTGCCAGCAGCGGATCGACAGGATGGGGGGAGACCCAGTACTTC. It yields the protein CASSGSTGWGETQYF.